A single sample is the source of the 18 T cell receptor beta chains below, sequenced in a study of cytomegalovirus exposure and HLA in healthy donors. The assay was immunoSEQ multiplex PCR, and TCRdb's table has in-frame clones only and misses some. The table lists 100,000 to 150,000 clones, about 96% of them singletons. Sequencing was done on a sample of PBMCs. These receptor sequences come from a man younger than 35 in good health and CMV-seronegative.

This sequence joins TRBV11-1 and TRBJ2-5; TRBD2 is a possible D gene (5 bases). CDR1 and CDR2 from the germline V gene are SGHAT and FQDESV (reference sequence). V lost 5 bases, J lost 1 base, and 8 bases lay in between. CDR3 length equals 13 residues. The CDR3 reads CASSVGVQETQYF. For the CDR3, the DNA is TGTGCCAGCAGCGTCGGGGTCCAAGAGACCCAGTACTTC.

This clone was observed a single time. This sequence joins TRBV28 and TRBJ1-5, with 7 bases lining up with TRBD1. The CDR3 sequence is 14 residues long. V lost 4 bases and J lost 7; bases outside the gene matches: 7. Germline V CDR1 and CDR2: MDHEN, SYDVKM. Here the CDR3 DNA reads TGTGCCAGCAGTTCCCACAGGGGAGGACAGCCCCAGCATTTT. Translating it yields CASSSHRGGQPQHF.

The V call is TRBV28, the J call TRBJ2-1; 15 bases agree with TRBD2. The CDR3 covers 19 residues. The germline V gene encodes CDR1 MDHEN and CDR2 SYDVKM. V gave up 5 bases and J gave up 4 bases; unmatched junction bases: 12. The CDR3 region is CASSLGLAGGPKAYNEQFF. Here the CDR3 DNA reads TGTGCCAGCAGTCTTGGACTAGCGGGAGGGCCAAAGGCTTACAATGAGCAGTTCTTC. Combining the CDR3 with reference TRBV28 and TRBJ2-1 gives the whole variable domain DVKVTQSSRYLVKRTGEKVFLECVQDMDHENMFWYRQDPGLGLRLIYFSYDVKMKEKGDIPEGYSVSREKKERFSLILESASTNQTSMYLCASSLGLAGGPKAYNEQFFGPGTRLTVL.

V is TRBV4-3 and J is TRBJ2-7; 12 nucleotides line up with TRBD1. Losses at the gene ends were 0 bases for V and 4 bases for J; bases not matched to a gene: 7. From germline, CDR1 is LGHNA and CDR2 YSLEER. This CDR3 spans 17 amino acids. The CDR3 sequence: CASSQEFGTGGAYEQYF. CDR3 DNA sequence: TGCGCCAGCAGCCAAGAATTCGGGACAGGGGGCGCGTACGAGCAGTACTTC.

CDR3 in DNA: TGTGCCAGCAGACAAAGACAGGGATGGGACATTCAGTACTTC. It is translated as CASRQRQGWDIQYF. The chain links TRBV28 to TRBJ2-4; TRBD1 matches at 7 bases. CDR1 is MDHEN, CDR2 SYDVKM, per germline. The CDR3 length is 14 residues. The V gene end was trimmed by 6 bases and the J gene end by 8 bases; junction bases not matched to a gene: 10.

The rearrangement joins TRBV19 to TRBJ2-1; tentative D call: TRBD1 (5 bases). With 5 bases removed from V and 7 bases from J, the gap between germline ends came to 9 bases. The germline CDR1 and CDR2 sequences are LNHDA and SQIVND (reference sequence). The CDR3 is 12 amino acids. The CDR3 sequence: CASSFAGNEQFF. For the CDR3, the DNA is TGTGCCAGTAGTTTTGCAGGGAATGAGCAGTTCTTC.

The rearrangement links TRBV18 to TRBJ2-7; no firm D call. Germline CDR1 KGHSH, CDR2 LQKENI. This CDR3 is built from 14 residues. V was shortened by 0 bases and J by 1 base, with 7 bases between the two germline ends. CDR3 nucleotides: TGTGCCAGCTCACCACCGAGCCAATCCTACGAGCAGTACTTC. This sequence encodes CASSPPSQSYEQYF.

This chain links TRBV19 with TRBJ1-5, with 8 bases lining up with TRBD1. Germline assignment: CDR1 LNHDA and CDR2 SQIVND (reference sequence). The V and J ends lost 5 bases and 8 bases, in that order; junction bases with no gene match: 5. The CDR3 loop spans 13 amino acids. The CDR3 region is CASSSQGAKPQHF. CDR3 nucleotide sequence: TGTGCCAGTAGTTCGCAGGGGGCAAAGCCCCAGCATTTT.

The gene calls are TRBV18 and TRBJ1-5; 12 positions agree with TRBD1. Germline CDR1 reads KGHSH; CDR2 reads LQKENI. CDR3 size: 17 residues. V gave up 5 bases and J gave up 2 bases; unmatched junction bases: 7. The CDR3 DNA sequence: TGTGCCAGCTCATTCACGGGACAGGGGGCTCGCAATCAGCCCCAGCATTTT. Its translation is CASSFTGQGARNQPQHF. The entire variable domain, with the rest obtained from reference TRBV18 and TRBJ1-5, is as follows: NAGVMQNPRHLVRRRGQEARLRCSPMKGHSHVYWYRQLPEEGLKFMVYLQKENIIDESGMPKERFSAEFPKEGPSILRIQQVVRGDSAAYFCASSFTGQGARNQPQHFGDGTRLSIL.

The chain has TRBV29-1 and TRBJ2-3; D is perhaps TRBD1 (7 bases). Germline V lookup: CDR1 SQVTM, CDR2 ANQGSEA. This CDR3 has 14 residues. Trimming shortened V by 7 bases and J by 0 bases, and 14 bases separated the two germline ends. The CDR3 sequence is CSAVEGASTDTQYF. DNA of the CDR3: TGCAGCGCCGTGGAGGGGGCCAGCACAGATACGCAGTATTTT.

This sequence joins TRBV5-5 and TRBJ2-2, with 13 bases matching TRBD2. The J segment lost 5 bases and the V segment lost 5 bases, leaving 3 bases of the junction unmatched. The germline V gene has CDR1 SGHKS and CDR2 YYEKEE (reference sequence). The CDR3 totals 15 residues. CDR3 DNA: TGTGCCAGCAGTCCGGGACTAGCGGGAACCGGGGAGCTGTTTTTT. Protein: CASSPGLAGTGELFF.

The CDR3 sequence is CASSPPSRDRGSTEAFF. DNA of the CDR3: TGTGCCAGCTCACCCCCGTCCCGGGACAGGGGAAGCACTGAAGCTTTCTTT. The chain has TRBV18 and TRBJ1-1; 10 positions agree with TRBD1. Germline loops: CDR1 KGHSH, CDR2 LQKENI. CDR3 length equals 17 residues. V lost 3 bases and J lost 4; bases outside the gene matches: 11.

The chain combines TRBV19 with TRBJ2-3; 10 positions agree with TRBD1. Germline V gene data show CDR1 as LNHDA and CDR2 as SQIVND (reference sequence). The CDR3 has 15 residues. Trimming removed 5 bases from V and 6 bases from J; junction bases left unmatched: 8. CDR3: CASSGPTGGGDTQYF. The CDR3 region has the DNA TGTGCCAGTAGTGGGCCGACAGGGGGCGGTGATACGCAGTATTTT.

V and J are TRBV28 and TRBJ2-7, with 10 bases lining up with TRBD2. Per germline, CDR1 MDHEN and CDR2 SYDVKM. The junction had 11 bases not matched to a gene; V was cut back by 4 bases and J by 5 bases. The CDR3 has 16 residues. CDR3 residues: CASSSSSGSRVDEQYF. DNA of the CDR3: TGTGCCAGCAGTTCGTCTAGCGGGAGTAGGGTCGACGAGCAGTACTTC.

This chain uses TRBV27 with TRBJ1-1, with D possibly TRBD1 on 5 matching bases. There are 13 residues in the CDR3. CDR1 and CDR2 from the germline V gene are MNHEY and SMNVEV (reference sequence). Deletions cut 2 bases from V and 4 bases from J, with 8 bases between. DNA for the CDR3: TGTGCCAGCAGTTTAAGCGGGGCCACTGAAGCTTTCTTT. Its translation: CASSLSGATEAFF.

As regards this clone: Germline and junction disagree at one end, which may indicate a read error. The J gene is TRBJ2-2, the V gene TRBV13; TRBD2 matches at 8 bases. CDR1 is PRHDT, CDR2 FYEKMQ, per germline (reference sequence). This CDR3 spans 15 amino acids. The CDR3 loop reads CASRAGTRYTGELFF. DNA for the CDR3: TGTGCCAGCAGGGCCGGGACTAGATACACTGGGGAGCTGTTTTTT. The complete variable domain, with remaining parts taken from reference TRBV13 and TRBJ2-2, reads AAGVIQSPRHLIKEKRETATLKCYPIPRHDTVYWYQQGPGQDPQFLISFYEKMQSDKGSIPDRFSAQQFSDYHSELNMSSLELGDSALYFCASRAGTRYTGELFFGEGSRLTVL.

This clone has a handful of counts. The chain recombines TRBV27 with TRBJ1-1, with D unclear. Trimming stripped 1 base from V and 3 bases from J, with 9 bases between. The CDR3 is made up of 14 amino acids. Looked up from germline, CDR1 is MNHEY and CDR2 is SMNVEV (reference sequence). CDR3 nucleotides: TGTGCCAGCAGTTTATACGATACGGACACTGAAGCTTTCTTT. Protein product: CASSLYDTDTEAFF.

The chain links TRBV11-2 to TRBJ2-5; 12 nucleotides agree with TRBD1. Germline trimming cut 0 bases from V and 4 bases from J; bases unmatched to any gene: 6. The germline V gene has CDR1 SGHAT and CDR2 FQNNGV. The CDR3 loop spans 17 amino acids. CDR3 nucleotide sequence: TGTGCCAGCAGCTTAGATTGGGACAGGGGGCGACTAGAGACCCAGTACTTC. Its translation is CASSLDWDRGRLETQYF.